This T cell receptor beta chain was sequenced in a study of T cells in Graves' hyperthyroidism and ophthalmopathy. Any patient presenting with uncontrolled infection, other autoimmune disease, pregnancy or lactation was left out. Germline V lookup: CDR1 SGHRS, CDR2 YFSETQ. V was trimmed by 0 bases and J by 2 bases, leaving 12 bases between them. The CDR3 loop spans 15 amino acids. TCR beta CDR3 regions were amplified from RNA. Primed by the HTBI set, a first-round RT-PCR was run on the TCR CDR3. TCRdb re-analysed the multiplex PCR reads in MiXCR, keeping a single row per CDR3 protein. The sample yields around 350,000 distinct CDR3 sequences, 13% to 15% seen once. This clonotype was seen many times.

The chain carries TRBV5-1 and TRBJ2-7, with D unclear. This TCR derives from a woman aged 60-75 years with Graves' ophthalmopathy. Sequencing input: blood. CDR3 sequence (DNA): TGCGCCAGCAGCTTGGGTCAGGCTCTTACCTACGAGCAGTACTTC. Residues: CASSLGQALTYEQYF. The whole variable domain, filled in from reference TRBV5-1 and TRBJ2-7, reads KAGVTQTPRYLIKTRGQQVTLSCSPISGHRSVSWYQQTPGQGLQFLFEYFSETQRNKGNFPGRFSGRQFSNSRSEMNVSTLELGDSALYLCASSLGQALTYEQYFGPGTRLTVT.